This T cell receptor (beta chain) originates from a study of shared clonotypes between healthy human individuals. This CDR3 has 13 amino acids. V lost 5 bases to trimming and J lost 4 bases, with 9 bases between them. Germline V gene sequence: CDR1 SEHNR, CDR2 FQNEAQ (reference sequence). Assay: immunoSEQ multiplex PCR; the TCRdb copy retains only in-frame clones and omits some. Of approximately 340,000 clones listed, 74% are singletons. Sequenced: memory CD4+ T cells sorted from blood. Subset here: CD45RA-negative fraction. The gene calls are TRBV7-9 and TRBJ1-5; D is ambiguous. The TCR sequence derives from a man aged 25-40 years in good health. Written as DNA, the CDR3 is TGTGCCAGCAGCCTCAGAGGTAATCAGCCCCAGCATTTT. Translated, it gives CASSLRGNQPQHF.